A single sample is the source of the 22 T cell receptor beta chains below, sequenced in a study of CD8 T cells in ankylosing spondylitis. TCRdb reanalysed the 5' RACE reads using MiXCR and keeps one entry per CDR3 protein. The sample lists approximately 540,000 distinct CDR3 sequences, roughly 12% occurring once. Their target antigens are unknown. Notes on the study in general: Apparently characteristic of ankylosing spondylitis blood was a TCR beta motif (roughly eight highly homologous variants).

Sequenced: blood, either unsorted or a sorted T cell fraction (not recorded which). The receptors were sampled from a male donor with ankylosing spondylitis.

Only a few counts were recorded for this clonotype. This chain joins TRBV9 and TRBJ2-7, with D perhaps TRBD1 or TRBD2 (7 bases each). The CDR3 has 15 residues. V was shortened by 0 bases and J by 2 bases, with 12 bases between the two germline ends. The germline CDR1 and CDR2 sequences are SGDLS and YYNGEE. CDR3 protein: CASSVGPGGAYEQYV. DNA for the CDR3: TGTGCCAGCAGCGTAGGGCCAGGGGGGGCCTACGAGCAGTACGTC.

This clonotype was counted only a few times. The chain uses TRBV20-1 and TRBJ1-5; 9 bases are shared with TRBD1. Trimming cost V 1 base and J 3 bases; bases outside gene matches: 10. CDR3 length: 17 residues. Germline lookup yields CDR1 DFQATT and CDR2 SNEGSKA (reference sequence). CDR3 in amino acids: CSARGLRGQGYNQPQHF. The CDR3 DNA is TGCAGTGCTAGAGGCCTCCGGGGACAGGGTTACAATCAGCCCCAGCATTTT.

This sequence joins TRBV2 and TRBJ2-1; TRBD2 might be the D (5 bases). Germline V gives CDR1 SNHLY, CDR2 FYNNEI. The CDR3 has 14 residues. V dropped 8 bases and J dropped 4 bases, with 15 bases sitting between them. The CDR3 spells CASWAADNYNEQFF. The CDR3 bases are TGTGCCAGCTGGGCAGCGGATAATTACAATGAGCAGTTCTTC. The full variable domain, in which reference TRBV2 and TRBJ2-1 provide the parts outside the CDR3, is EPEVTQTPSHQVTQMGQEVILRCVPISNHLYFYWYRQILGQKVEFLVSFYNNEISEKSEIFDDQFSVERPDGSNFTLKIRSTKLEDSAMYFCASWAADNYNEQFFGPGTRLTVL.

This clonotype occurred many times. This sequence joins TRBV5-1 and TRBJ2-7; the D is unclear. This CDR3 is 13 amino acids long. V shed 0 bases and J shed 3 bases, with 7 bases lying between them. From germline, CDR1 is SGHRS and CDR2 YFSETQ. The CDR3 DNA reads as TGCGCCAGCAGCTTGGAGCCATTCTACGAGCAGTACGTC. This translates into CASSLEPFYEQYV.

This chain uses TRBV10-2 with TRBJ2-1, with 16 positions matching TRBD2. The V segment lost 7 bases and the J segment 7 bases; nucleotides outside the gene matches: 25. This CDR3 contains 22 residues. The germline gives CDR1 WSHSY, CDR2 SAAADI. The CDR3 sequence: CASTGTLTGTSGRAVIINEQFF. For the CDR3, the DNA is TGCGCCAGCACCGGAACCCTGACAGGGACTAGCGGGAGGGCCGTGATTATTAATGAGCAGTTCTTC.

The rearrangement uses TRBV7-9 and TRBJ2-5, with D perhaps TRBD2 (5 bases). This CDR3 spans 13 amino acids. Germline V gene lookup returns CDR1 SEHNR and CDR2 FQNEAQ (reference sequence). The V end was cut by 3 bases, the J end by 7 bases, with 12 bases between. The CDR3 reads CASSFGESGTQYF. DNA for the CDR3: TGTGCCAGCAGCTTCGGCGAGAGCGGGACCCAGTACTTC.

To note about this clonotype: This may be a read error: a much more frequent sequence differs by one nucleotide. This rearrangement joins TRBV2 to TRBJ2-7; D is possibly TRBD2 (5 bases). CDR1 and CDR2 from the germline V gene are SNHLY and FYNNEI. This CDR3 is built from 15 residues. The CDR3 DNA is TGTGCCAGCAGTGTGTCGGGGATTCAACTCTACGAGCGGTACTTC. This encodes CASSVSGIQLYERYF.

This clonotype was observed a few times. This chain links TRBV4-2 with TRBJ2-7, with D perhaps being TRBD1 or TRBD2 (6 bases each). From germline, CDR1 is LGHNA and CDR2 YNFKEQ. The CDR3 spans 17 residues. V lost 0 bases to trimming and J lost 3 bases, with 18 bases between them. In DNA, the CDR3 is TGTGCCAGCAGCCAAGATGAGGGGGGCGGGAACTTCTACGAGCAGTACTTC. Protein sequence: CASSQDEGGGNFYEQYF.

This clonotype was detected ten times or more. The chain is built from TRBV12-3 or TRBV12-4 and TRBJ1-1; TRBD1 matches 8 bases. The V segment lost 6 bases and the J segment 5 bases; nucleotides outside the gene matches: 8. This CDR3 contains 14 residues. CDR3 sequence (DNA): TGTGCCAGCAGGCGGACAGGGTTGGGTACTGAAGCTTTCTTT. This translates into CASRRTGLGTEAFF.

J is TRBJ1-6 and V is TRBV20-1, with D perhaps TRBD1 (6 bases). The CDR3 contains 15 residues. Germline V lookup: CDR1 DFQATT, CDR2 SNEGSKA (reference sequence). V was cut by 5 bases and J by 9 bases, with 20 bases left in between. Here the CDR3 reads CSASGGGPGGSPLHF. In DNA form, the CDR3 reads TGCAGTGCTTCGGGGGGGGGCCCAGGAGGTTCACCCCTCCACTTT.

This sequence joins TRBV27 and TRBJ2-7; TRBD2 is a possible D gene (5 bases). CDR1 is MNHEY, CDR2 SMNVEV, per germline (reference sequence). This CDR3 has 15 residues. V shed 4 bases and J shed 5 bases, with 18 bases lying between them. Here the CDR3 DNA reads TGTGCCAGCAGTTCCCCAGGACGGGGTTCTAACGAGCAGTACTTC. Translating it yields CASSSPGRGSNEQYF.

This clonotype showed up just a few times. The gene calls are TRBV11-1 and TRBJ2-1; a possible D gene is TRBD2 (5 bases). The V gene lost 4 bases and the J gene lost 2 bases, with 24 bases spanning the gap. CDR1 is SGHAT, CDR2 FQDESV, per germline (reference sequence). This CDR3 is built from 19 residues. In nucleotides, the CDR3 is TGTGCCAGCAGCTCGAGCAGTTTCCCTCCGACTAACCCCTACAATGAGCAGTTCTTC. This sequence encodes CASSSSSFPPTNPYNEQFF.

CDR3 amino acids: CASSPPGSLRYEQYF. CDR3 sequence (DNA): TGTGCCAGCTCACCACCAGGAAGCCTACGATACGAGCAGTACTTC. The V call is TRBV18, the J call TRBJ2-7; D call uncertain. Trimming shortened V by 0 bases and J by 4 bases, and 13 bases separated the two germline ends. Per germline, CDR1 KGHSH and CDR2 LQKENI. The CDR3 contains 15 residues.

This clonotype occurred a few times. The CDR3 sequence: CASSLEGRGRTDTQYF. The CDR3 DNA sequence: TGCGCCAGCAGCTTGGAAGGAAGGGGGCGCACAGATACGCAGTATTTT. V gene TRBV5-1 combines with J gene TRBJ2-3; TRBD1 agrees at 7 bases. Germline CDR1 reads SGHRS; CDR2 reads YFSETQ. With V trimmed by 0 bases and J by 1 base, 5 bases remained unmatched. The CDR3 runs 16 residues.

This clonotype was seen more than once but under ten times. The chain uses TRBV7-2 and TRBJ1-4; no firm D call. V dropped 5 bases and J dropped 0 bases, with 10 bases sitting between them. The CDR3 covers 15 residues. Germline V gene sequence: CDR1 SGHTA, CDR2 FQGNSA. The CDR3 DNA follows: TGTGCCAGCAGCCGCCCCAGTGCAACTAATGAAAAACTGTTTTTT. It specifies CASSRPSATNEKLFF.

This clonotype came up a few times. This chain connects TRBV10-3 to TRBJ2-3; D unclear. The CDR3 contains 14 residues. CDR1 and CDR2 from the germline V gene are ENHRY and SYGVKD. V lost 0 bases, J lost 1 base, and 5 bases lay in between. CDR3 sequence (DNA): TGTGCCATCAGTGAGTCGGCGGGCACAGATACGCAGTATTTT. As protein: CAISESAGTDTQYF.

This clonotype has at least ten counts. This chain's CDR3 is CASSKTGGNTEAFF. The DNA for the CDR3 is TGTGCCAGCAGCAAGACAGGGGGCAACACTGAAGCTTTCTTT. This chain links TRBV28 with TRBJ1-1; 10 positions agree with TRBD1. After removal of 6 bases from V and 2 bases from J, the junction contained 3 bases not matched to a gene. Germline assignment: CDR1 MDHEN and CDR2 SYDVKM. The CDR3 is 14 residues long. The variable domain in full, with the rest retrieved from reference TRBV28 and TRBJ1-1, is DVKVTQSSRYLVKRTGEKVFLECVQDMDHENMFWYRQDPGLGLRLIYFSYDVKMKEKGDIPEGYSVSREKKERFSLILESASTNQTSMYLCASSKTGGNTEAFFGQGTRLTVV.

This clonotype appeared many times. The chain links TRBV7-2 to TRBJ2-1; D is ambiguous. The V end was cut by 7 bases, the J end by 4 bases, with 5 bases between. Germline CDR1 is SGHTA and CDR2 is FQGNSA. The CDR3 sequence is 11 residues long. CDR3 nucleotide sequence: TGTGCCAGCACCGTATACAATGAGCAGTTCTTC. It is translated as CASTVYNEQFF.

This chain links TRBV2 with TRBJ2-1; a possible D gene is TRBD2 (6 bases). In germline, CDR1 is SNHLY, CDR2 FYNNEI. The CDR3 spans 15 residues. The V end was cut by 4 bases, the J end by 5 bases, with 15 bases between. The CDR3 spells CASSVRRLGNNEQFF. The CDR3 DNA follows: TGTGCCAGCAGTGTAAGGAGACTAGGAAACAATGAGCAGTTCTTC.

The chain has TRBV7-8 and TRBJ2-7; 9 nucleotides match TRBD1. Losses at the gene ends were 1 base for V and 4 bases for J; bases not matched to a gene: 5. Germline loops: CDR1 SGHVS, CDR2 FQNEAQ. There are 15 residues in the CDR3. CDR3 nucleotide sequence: TGTGCCAGCAGCTTAGGTGTGGACAGGGGATACGAGCAGTACTTC. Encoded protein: CASSLGVDRGYEQYF.

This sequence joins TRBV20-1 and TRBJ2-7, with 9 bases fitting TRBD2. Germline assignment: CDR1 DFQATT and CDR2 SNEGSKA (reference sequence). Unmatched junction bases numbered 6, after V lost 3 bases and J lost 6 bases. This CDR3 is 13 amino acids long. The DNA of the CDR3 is TGCAGTGCTAGTTTGGCGGGAGGGATCGAGCAGTACGTC. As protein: CSASLAGGIEQYV.

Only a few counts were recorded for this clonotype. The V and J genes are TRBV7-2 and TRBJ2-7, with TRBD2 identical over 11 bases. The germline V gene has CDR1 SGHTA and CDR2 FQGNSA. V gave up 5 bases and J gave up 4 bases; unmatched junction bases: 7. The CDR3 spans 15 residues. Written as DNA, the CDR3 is TGTGCCAGCAGCATTAGCGGGAGGGTCGGGTACGAGCAGTACTTC. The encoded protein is CASSISGRVGYEQYF.